This T cell receptor beta chain was recorded in a study of TIL therapy for anti-PD-1-resistant metastatic lung cancer. In this sample, this clone turned up a few times. CDR3 length: 14 amino acids. Trimming stripped 0 bases from V and 2 bases from J, with 5 bases between. Per the germline V gene, CDR1 is LNHDA and CDR2 is SQIVND (reference sequence). This was the immunoSEQ v3 assay. Sequenced by immunoSEQ multiplex PCR; TCRdb stores in-frame clones only, minus some. The sample lists some 13,000 clones, about 70% seen once, with more than 8.5% in the top ten. Time point: pre-treatment sample, taken before nivolumab and TIL therapy. The tumor samples were excised metastases, mostly pleural nodules or supraclavicular lymph nodes.

The sequencing used tumor tissue, collected at baseline. The source of this sequence is a woman aged 30 to 85 with non-small cell lung cancer. The V call is TRBV19, the J call TRBJ1-5, with a weak D call TRBD1 (5 bases). CDR3 sequence: CASSIEGRNQPQHF. The CDR3 region has the DNA TGTGCCAGTAGTATAGAGGGACGCAATCAGCCCCAGCATTTT.